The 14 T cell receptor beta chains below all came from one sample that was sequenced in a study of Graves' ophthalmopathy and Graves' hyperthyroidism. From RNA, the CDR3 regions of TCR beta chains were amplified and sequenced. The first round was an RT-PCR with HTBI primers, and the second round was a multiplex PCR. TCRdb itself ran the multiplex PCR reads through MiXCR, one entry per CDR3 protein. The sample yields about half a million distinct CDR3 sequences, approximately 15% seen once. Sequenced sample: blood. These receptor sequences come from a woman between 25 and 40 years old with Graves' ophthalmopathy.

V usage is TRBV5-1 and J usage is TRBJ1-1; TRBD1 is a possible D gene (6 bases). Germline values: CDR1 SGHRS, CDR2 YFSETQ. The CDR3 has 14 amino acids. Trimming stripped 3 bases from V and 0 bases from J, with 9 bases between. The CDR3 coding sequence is TGCGCCAGCAGCTGGGACATCTTGAACACTGAAGCTTTCTTT. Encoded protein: CASSWDILNTEAFF.

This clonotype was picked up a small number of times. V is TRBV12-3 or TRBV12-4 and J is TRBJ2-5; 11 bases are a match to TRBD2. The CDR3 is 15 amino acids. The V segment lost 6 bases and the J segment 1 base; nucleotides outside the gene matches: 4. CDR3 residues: CASRRTSGSQETQYF. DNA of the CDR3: TGTGCCAGCAGGCGGACTAGCGGGTCCCAAGAGACCCAGTACTTC.

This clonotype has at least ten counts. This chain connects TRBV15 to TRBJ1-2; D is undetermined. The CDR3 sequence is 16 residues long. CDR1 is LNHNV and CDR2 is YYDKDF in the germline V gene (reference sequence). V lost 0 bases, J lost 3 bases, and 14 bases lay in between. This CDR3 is CATSRDRSGSHYGYTF. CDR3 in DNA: TGTGCCACCAGCAGAGATAGATCGGGATCTCACTATGGCTACACCTTC.

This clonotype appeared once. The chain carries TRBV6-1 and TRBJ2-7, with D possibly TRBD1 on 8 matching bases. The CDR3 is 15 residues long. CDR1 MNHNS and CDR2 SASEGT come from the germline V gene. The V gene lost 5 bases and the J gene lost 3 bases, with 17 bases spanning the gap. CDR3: CASSREAGGFYEQYF. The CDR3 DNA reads TGTGCCAGCAGTCGGGAGGCAGGGGGCTTCTACGAGCAGTACTTC.

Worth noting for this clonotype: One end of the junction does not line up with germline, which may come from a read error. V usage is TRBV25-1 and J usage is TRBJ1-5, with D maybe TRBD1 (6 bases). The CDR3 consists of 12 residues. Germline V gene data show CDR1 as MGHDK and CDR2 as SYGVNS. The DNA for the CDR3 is TGTGCCAGCAAACAGGGCTATCAGCCTCAGCATTTT. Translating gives CASKQGYQPQHF.

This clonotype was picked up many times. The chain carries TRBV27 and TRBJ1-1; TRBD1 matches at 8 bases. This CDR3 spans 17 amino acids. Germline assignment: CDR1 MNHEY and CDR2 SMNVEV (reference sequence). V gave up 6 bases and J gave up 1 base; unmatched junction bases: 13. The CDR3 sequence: CASSPIPTGVSNTEAFF. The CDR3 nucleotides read TGTGCCAGCAGCCCCATCCCGACAGGGGTATCGAACACTGAAGCTTTCTTT.

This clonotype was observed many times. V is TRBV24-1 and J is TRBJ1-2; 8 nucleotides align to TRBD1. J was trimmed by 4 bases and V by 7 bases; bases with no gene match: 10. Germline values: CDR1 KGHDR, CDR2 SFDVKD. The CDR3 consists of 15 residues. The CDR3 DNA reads TGTGCCACCAGCGGCGACAGGGGCGCGGGCTATGGCTACACCTTC. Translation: CATSGDRGAGYGYTF.

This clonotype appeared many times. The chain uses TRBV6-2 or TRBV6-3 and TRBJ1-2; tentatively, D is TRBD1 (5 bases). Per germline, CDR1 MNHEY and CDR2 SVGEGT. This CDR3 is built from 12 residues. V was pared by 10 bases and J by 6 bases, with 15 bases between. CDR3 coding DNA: TGTGCCACCGAGGCAGGGTTGGATGGCTACACCTTC. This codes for CATEAGLDGYTF.

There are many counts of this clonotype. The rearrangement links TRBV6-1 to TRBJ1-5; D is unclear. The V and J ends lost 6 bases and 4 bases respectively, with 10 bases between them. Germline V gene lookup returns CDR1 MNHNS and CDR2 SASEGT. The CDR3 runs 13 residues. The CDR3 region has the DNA TGTGCCAGCAGCCTCATACAAAATCAGCCCCAGCATTTT. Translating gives CASSLIQNQPQHF.

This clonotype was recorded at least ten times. Written as DNA, the CDR3 is TGTGCCAGCAGTTTGTTTGGGACCGGTGAAGCTTTCTTT. It specifies CASSLFGTGEAFF. The chain has TRBV12-3 or TRBV12-4 and TRBJ1-1; D may be TRBD1 (5 bases). The V end lost 3 bases, the J end lost 7 bases, and 12 bases lay between the germline ends. The CDR3 has 13 amino acids.

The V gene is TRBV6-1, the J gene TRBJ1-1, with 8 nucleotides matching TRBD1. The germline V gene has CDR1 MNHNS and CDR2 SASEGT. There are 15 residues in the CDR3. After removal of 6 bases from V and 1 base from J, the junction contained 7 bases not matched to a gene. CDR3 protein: CASSAPGQGNTEAFF. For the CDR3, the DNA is TGTGCCAGCAGCGCTCCTGGACAGGGGAACACTGAAGCTTTCTTT.

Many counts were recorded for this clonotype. CDR3 loop: CASSRHPESYEQYF. The CDR3 nucleotides are TGCGCCAGCAGTCGACACCCGGAGTCCTACGAGCAGTACTTC. The chain employs TRBV4-1 and TRBJ2-7; D not certain. This CDR3 has 14 residues. The ends were cut back, 6 bases at V and 1 base at J, with 13 bases in the middle. Germline CDR1 and CDR2: MGHRA and YSYEKL.

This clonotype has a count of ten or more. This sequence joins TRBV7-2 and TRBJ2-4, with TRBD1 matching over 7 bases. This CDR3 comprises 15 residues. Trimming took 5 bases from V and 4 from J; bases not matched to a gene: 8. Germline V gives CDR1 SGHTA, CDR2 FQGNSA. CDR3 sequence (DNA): TGTGCCAGCAGCCGATCCCGGGACAGAAAAAACATTCAGTACTTC. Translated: CASSRSRDRKNIQYF. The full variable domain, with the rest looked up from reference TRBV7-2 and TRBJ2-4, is GAGVSQSPSNKVTEKGKDVELRCDPISGHTALYWYRQSLGQGLEFLIYFQGNSAPDKSGLPSDRFSAERTGGSVSTLTIQRTQQEDSAVYLCASSRSRDRKNIQYFGAGTRLSVL.

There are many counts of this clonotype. CDR3 nucleotides: TGTGCCAGCAGTGGATCTAGCGCGAGCCTGAACACCGGGGAGCTGTTTTTT. Residues: CASSGSSASLNTGELFF. This chain connects TRBV2 to TRBJ2-2; tentatively, D is TRBD2 (6 bases). Between the trimmed V and J ends, which lost 4 bases and 1 base, there was a span of 16 bases. The V gene's germline CDR1 is SNHLY and CDR2 FYNNEI. The CDR3 has 17 amino acids.